The 31 T cell receptor beta chains presented below share a single source sample, sequenced in a study of blood T cell repertoires in COVID-19. Profiled with immunoSEQ multiplex PCR; TCRdb holds only in-frame clones, not every one. The sample consists of tens of thousands of clones, 91% of them appearing once. Sequencing was performed on peripheral blood. The receptors shown here come from a woman between 65 and 79 years old with active COVID-19.

The chain combines TRBV10-3 with TRBJ2-5; tentatively, D is TRBD2 (7 bases). Germline V gene data show CDR1 as ENHRY and CDR2 as SYGVKD. The CDR3 extends over 14 amino acids. The V and J ends lost 2 bases and 5 bases respectively, with 12 bases between them. The CDR3 reads CAISEGGAQETQYF. The CDR3 region has the DNA TGTGCCATCAGTGAGGGGGGGGCACAGGAGACCCAGTACTTC.

The table lists this clone with a few counts. The chain combines TRBV15 with TRBJ2-1, with 12 bases fitting TRBD1. This CDR3 has 17 amino acids. V lost 0 bases and J lost 7; bases outside the gene matches: 7. The germline V gene has CDR1 LNHNV and CDR2 YYDKDF (reference sequence). The chain's CDR3 is CATSRDWGQGAGNEQFF. CDR3 nucleotides: TGTGCCACCAGCAGAGATTGGGGACAGGGGGCGGGAAATGAGCAGTTCTTC.

The gene calls are TRBV7-9 and TRBJ2-1; 8 bases agree with TRBD1. The V gene's germline CDR1 is SEHNR and CDR2 FQNEAQ (reference sequence). CDR3 length equals 15 residues. J gave up 7 bases and V 5 bases, and 10 bases lay outside the gene matches. The CDR3 here is CASSPGGPLLNEQFF. CDR3 in DNA: TGTGCCAGCAGCCCAGGGGGCCCACTACTTAATGAGCAGTTCTTC.

The rearrangement links TRBV15 to TRBJ2-1; D not certain. CDR3 length: 14 amino acids. Germline V gene data show CDR1 as LNHNV and CDR2 as YYDKDF (reference sequence). Trimming removed 4 bases from V and 0 bases from J, with 7 bases in between. The CDR3 protein is CATSTPYSYNEQFF. CDR3 bases: TGTGCCACCAGCACCCCTTACTCCTACAATGAGCAGTTCTTC.

This clone showed up just once. This chain joins TRBV19 and TRBJ1-1; TRBD1 agrees at 8 bases. Germline V gene data show CDR1 as LNHDA and CDR2 as SQIVND (reference sequence). This CDR3 is built from 14 residues. V lost 6 bases, J lost 2 bases, and 5 bases stayed unmatched. This CDR3 reads CASSPTGGNTEAFF. Here the CDR3 DNA reads TGTGCCAGTAGCCCTACAGGGGGAAACACTGAAGCTTTCTTT.

This chain links TRBV19 with TRBJ1-2, with 8 bases matching TRBD1. Looked up from germline, CDR1 is LNHDA and CDR2 is SQIVND (reference sequence). The V and J ends lost 6 bases and 6 bases, in that order; junction bases with no gene match: 9. The CDR3 totals 14 residues. The CDR3 spells CASRPTGAGNGYTF. CDR3 DNA sequence: TGTGCCAGTAGACCGACAGGGGCGGGGAATGGCTACACCTTC.

The chain carries TRBV28 and TRBJ2-1, with 8 bases identical to TRBD2. The V segment lost 8 bases and the J segment 4 bases; nucleotides outside the gene matches: 7. The CDR3 loop spans 14 amino acids. Germline CDR1 and CDR2: MDHEN and SYDVKM. CDR3 nucleotides: TGTGCCAGCTATAGCGGGACGATTTACAATGAGCAGTTCTTC. It codes for CASYSGTIYNEQFF.

The gene calls are TRBV27 and TRBJ1-1; a weak D match, TRBD1 (5 bases). Trimming cost V 0 bases and J 6 bases, with 11 bases left between them. The CDR3 consists of 14 residues. CDR1 MNHEY and CDR2 SMNVEV come from the germline V gene (reference sequence). CDR3 sequence (DNA): TGTGCCAGCAGTTTATCGAGCAGGGCGGCTGAAGCTTTCTTT. The encoded protein is CASSLSSRAAEAFF.

The chain combines TRBV25-1 with TRBJ1-1; D is unresolved. The CDR3 loop spans 14 amino acids. V was clipped by 1 base and J by 1 base, with 7 bases between them. Germline V CDR1 and CDR2: MGHDK, SYGVNS. The CDR3 region is CASSELGGNTEAFF. The CDR3 DNA is TGTGCCAGCAGTGAATTAGGAGGGAACACTGAAGCTTTCTTT.

The J gene is TRBJ1-1, the V gene TRBV28; TRBD1 agrees at 8 bases. The trim removed 6 bases at V and 6 bases at J, leaving 9 bases unmatched. This CDR3 spans 14 amino acids. Looked up from germline, CDR1 is MDHEN and CDR2 is SYDVKM. The CDR3 DNA is TGTGCCAGCAGCCGATTACAGGGGGACTCTGAAGCTTTCTTT. Protein product: CASSRLQGDSEAFF.

This clone was observed a few times. CDR3 DNA sequence: TGCGCCAGCAGCTTGGTTCAGTCACCCTACGAGCAGTACTTC. Its protein product is CASSLVQSPYEQYF. The V call is TRBV5-1, the J call TRBJ2-7; D remains ambiguous. The CDR3 loop spans 14 amino acids. The V gene's germline CDR1 is SGHRS and CDR2 YFSETQ. Trimming removed 0 bases from V and 2 bases from J, with 9 bases in between.

This clone showed up just once. The genes are TRBV6-2 or TRBV6-3 and TRBJ2-2, with a weak D call TRBD2 (6 bases). Trimming took off 2 bases at V and 1 base at J, with 14 bases between the two ends. Germline V gives CDR1 MNHEY, CDR2 SVGEGT. The CDR3 runs to 17 residues. For the CDR3, the DNA is TGTGCCAGCAGTTACCAACGGGGAGGAGGGAACACCGGGGAGCTGTTTTTT. It is translated as CASSYQRGGGNTGELFF.

This chain links TRBV28 with TRBJ1-3; 8 bases fit TRBD1. CDR1 MDHEN and CDR2 SYDVKM come from the germline V gene. This CDR3 comprises 14 residues. After removal of 6 bases from V and 2 bases from J, the junction contained 3 bases not matched to a gene. The CDR3 DNA reads TGTGCCAGCAGCCCGACAGGGGCTGGAAACACCATATATTTT. Encoded protein: CASSPTGAGNTIYF.

The chain links TRBV18 to TRBJ2-4; D is unclear. The CDR3 has 16 amino acids. Per the germline V gene, CDR1 is KGHSH and CDR2 is LQKENI. The V end was cut by 0 bases, the J end by 0 bases, with 9 bases between. The CDR3 region is CASSPPPQLAKNIQYF. The CDR3 bases are TGTGCCAGCTCACCACCGCCACAGCTAGCCAAAAACATTCAGTACTTC. Filled out from reference TRBV18 and TRBJ2-4, the complete variable domain reads NAGVMQNPRHLVRRRGQEARLRCSPMKGHSHVYWYRQLPEEGLKFMVYLQKENIIDESGMPKERFSAEFPKEGPSILRIQQVVRGDSAAYFCASSPPPQLAKNIQYFGAGTRLSVL.

The J gene is TRBJ2-4, the V gene TRBV24-1; possibly TRBD2 for D (6 bases). CDR3 length equals 14 residues. CDR1 is KGHDR and CDR2 is SFDVKD in the germline V gene. V dropped 5 bases and J dropped 7 bases, with 14 bases sitting between them. The CDR3 sequence: CATSGAAGTNIQYF. CDR3 coding DNA: TGTGCCACCAGTGGGGCGGCGGGAACGAACATTCAGTACTTC.

CDR3 amino acids: CAWTPGGSYNEQFF. The DNA for the CDR3 is TGTGCCTGGACCCCCGGAGGGTCCTACAATGAGCAGTTCTTC. The chain carries TRBV30 and TRBJ2-1; tentative D call: TRBD2 (6 bases). V lost 4 bases, J lost 1 base, and 11 bases lay in between. The CDR3 is 14 amino acids. Germline CDR1 and CDR2: GTSNPN and SVGIG (reference sequence).

CDR3 DNA sequence: TGTGCCAGCAGCTTAACGCCCCGAGAGGCTGGCTACACCTTC. Protein: CASSLTPREAGYTF. This chain connects TRBV11-2 to TRBJ1-2; D gene uncertain. The CDR3 has 14 residues. V was pared by 2 bases and J by 7 bases, with 14 bases between. Germline CDR1 is SGHAT and CDR2 is FQNNGV.

The chain joins TRBV6-5 to TRBJ2-3; 9 nucleotides match TRBD2. Per the germline V gene, CDR1 is MNHEY and CDR2 is SVGAGI. The trim removed 4 bases at V and 6 bases at J, leaving 8 bases unmatched. The CDR3 sequence is 15 residues long. The CDR3 nucleotides read TGTGCCAGCAGTTGGGCTAGCGGGACCCACGATACGCAGTATTTT. This codes for CASSWASGTHDTQYF.

The chain couples TRBV5-4 to TRBJ2-7, with 10 bases fitting TRBD1. CDR3 size: 14 residues. Germline-derived CDR1 and CDR2 are SGHNT and YYREEE (reference sequence). V shed 0 bases and J 5 bases; nucleotides not matched to a gene: 2. This CDR3 is CASSLGTGGNEQYF. CDR3 sequence (DNA): TGTGCCAGCAGCTTGGGGACAGGGGGGAACGAGCAGTACTTC.

The chain combines TRBV5-1 with TRBJ2-7; 9 positions match TRBD1. The junction had 6 bases not matched to a gene; V was cut back by 8 bases and J by 0 bases. The CDR3 has 14 amino acids. Germline values: CDR1 SGHRS, CDR2 YFSETQ. DNA of the CDR3: TGCGCCAGTCGACAGGGGGTGGACTCCTACGAGCAGTACTTC. Protein sequence: CASRQGVDSYEQYF.

The V gene is TRBV5-1, the J gene TRBJ1-1; D unclear. V was shortened by 0 bases and J by 0 bases, with 6 bases between the two germline ends. The CDR3 runs 14 residues. Germline CDR1 SGHRS, CDR2 YFSETQ. CDR3 in amino acids: CASSLGYVNTEAFF. CDR3 in DNA: TGCGCCAGCAGCTTGGGCTATGTGAACACTGAAGCTTTCTTT.

This chain uses TRBV28 with TRBJ2-1; 8 nucleotides match TRBD2. J was trimmed by 6 bases and V by 8 bases; bases with no gene match: 18. The CDR3 runs 17 residues. Germline lookup yields CDR1 MDHEN and CDR2 SYDVKM. The CDR3 DNA reads TGTGCCAGCCTCCGTGGGGGTTCAGCACTAGCGGTCAATGAGCAGTTCTTC. Its translation is CASLRGGSALAVNEQFF.

The count of this clone is one. This chain uses TRBV4-1 with TRBJ2-3, with D uncertain. The CDR3 is 14 residues long. Germline V gene data show CDR1 as MGHRA and CDR2 as YSYEKL. V was pared by 3 bases and J by 2 bases, with 9 bases between. DNA of the CDR3: TGCGCCAGCAGCCATTTAACTTTCACAGATACGCAGTATTTT. Encoded protein: CASSHLTFTDTQYF.

This sequence joins TRBV19 and TRBJ2-5, with a weak D call TRBD2 (5 bases). The germline V and J ends were trimmed by 3 bases and 5 bases, with 10 bases remaining between them. This CDR3 has 13 amino acids. Looked up from germline, CDR1 is LNHDA and CDR2 is SQIVND (reference sequence). The CDR3 DNA reads as TGTGCCAGTAGTATTCCGGGGATTGAGACCCAGTACTTC. Protein: CASSIPGIETQYF.

V gene TRBV10-3 combines with J gene TRBJ2-3; D remains unclear. Germline CDR1 and CDR2: ENHRY and SYGVKD. Between the trimmed V and J ends, which lost 3 bases and 4 bases, there was a span of 5 bases. The CDR3 spans 12 residues. DNA of the CDR3: TGTGCCATCAGTGATATAGCAGATACGCAGTATTTT. Translated, it gives CAISDIADTQYF.

V usage is TRBV4-1 and J usage is TRBJ2-4, with TRBD2 identical over 7 bases. The germline V gene encodes CDR1 MGHRA and CDR2 YSYEKL. The CDR3 has 17 amino acids. Trimming cost V 0 bases and J 5 bases; bases outside gene matches: 10. CDR3 nucleotide sequence: TGCGCCAGCAGCCAAGAAGTGGGCGGGGGTAATCAAAACATTCAGTACTTC. Residues: CASSQEVGGGNQNIQYF.

The chain is built from TRBV30 and TRBJ1-5, with 7 nucleotides matching TRBD1. Germline assignment: CDR1 GTSNPN and CDR2 SVGIG (reference sequence). This CDR3 region has 19 residues. Trimming took 5 bases from V and 0 from J; bases not matched to a gene: 19. CDR3 region: CAWGRLNPGQIISNQPQHF. CDR3 nucleotides: TGTGCCTGGGGAAGGCTCAATCCGGGACAGATTATTAGCAATCAGCCCCAGCATTTT.

The chain carries TRBV15 and TRBJ1-2, with D maybe TRBD1 (5 bases). The germline gives CDR1 LNHNV, CDR2 YYDKDF (reference sequence). The CDR3 sequence is 12 residues long. The germline V and J ends were trimmed by 7 bases and 2 bases, with 8 bases remaining between them. CDR3 sequence: CATTGPNYGYTF. DNA of the CDR3: TGTGCCACCACAGGGCCGAACTATGGCTACACCTTC.

The rearrangement uses TRBV11-3 and TRBJ2-5; TRBD2 aligns across 14 bases. CDR1 and CDR2 (germline): SGHNT, YENEEA. The CDR3 consists of 18 residues. The J segment lost 5 bases and the V segment lost 5 bases, leaving 13 bases of the junction unmatched. This chain's CDR3 is CASSRRGTSGSSGETQYF. The CDR3 DNA reads TGTGCCAGCAGCCGCAGAGGGACTAGCGGGAGCTCCGGGGAGACCCAGTACTTC.

The CDR3 bases are TGTGCCAGCAGTGCCCTAGGGACCCAGTACTTC. It is translated as CASSALGTQYF. The chain combines TRBV28 with TRBJ2-5; D gene unclear. In germline, CDR1 is MDHEN, CDR2 SYDVKM. Trimming cost V 5 bases and J 7 bases, with 8 bases left between them. The CDR3 length is 11 residues.

The chain has TRBV6-4 and TRBJ2-1, with 12 bases identical to TRBD2. CDR1 and CDR2 (germline): MRHNA, SNTAGT. V trimming: 6 bases; J trimming: 10 bases; junction bases outside the gene matches: 10. The length of the CDR3 is 15 residues. In nucleotides, the CDR3 is TGTGCCAGCAGCGTAACTCTAGCGGGAGGGGGGGAGCAGTTCTTC. As protein: CASSVTLAGGGEQFF.